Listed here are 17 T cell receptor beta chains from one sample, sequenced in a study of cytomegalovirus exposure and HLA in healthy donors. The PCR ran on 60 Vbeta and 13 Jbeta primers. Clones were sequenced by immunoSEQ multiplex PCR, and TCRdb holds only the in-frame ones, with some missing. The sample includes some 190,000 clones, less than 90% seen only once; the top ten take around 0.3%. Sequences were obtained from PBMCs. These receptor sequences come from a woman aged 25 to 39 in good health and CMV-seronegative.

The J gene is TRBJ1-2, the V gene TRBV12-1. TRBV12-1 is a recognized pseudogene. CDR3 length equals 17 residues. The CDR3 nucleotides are TGTGCCAGCAGCTTTGGGGCCGGGGAGAGGGAGGTCTATGGCTACACCTTC. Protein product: CASSFGAGEREVYGYTF.

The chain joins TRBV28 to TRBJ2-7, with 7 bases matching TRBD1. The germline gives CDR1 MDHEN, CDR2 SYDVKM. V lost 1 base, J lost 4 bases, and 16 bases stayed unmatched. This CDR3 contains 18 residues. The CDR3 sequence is CASSLLIGGAAFPYEQYF. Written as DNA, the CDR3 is TGTGCCAGCAGTTTATTGATAGGGGGCGCAGCCTTCCCTTACGAGCAGTACTTC.

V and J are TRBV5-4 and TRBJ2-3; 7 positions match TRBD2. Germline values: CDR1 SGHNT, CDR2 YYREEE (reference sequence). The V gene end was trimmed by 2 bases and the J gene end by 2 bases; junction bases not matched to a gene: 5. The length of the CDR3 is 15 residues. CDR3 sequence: CASSLGGSDTDTQYF. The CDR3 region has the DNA TGTGCCAGCAGCTTAGGCGGGAGCGACACAGATACGCAGTATTTT. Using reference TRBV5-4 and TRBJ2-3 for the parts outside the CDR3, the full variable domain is ETGVTQSPTHLIKTRGQQVTLRCSSQSGHNTVSWYQQALGQGPQFIFQYYREEENGRGNFPPRFSGLQFPNYSSELNVNALELDDSALYLCASSLGGSDTDTQYFGPGTRLTVL.

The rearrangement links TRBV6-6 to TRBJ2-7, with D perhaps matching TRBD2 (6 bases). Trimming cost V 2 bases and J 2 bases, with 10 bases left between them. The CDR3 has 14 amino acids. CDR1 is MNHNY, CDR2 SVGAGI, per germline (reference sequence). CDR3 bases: TGTGCCAGCAGTTACACCGGCGGGACCTACGAGCAGTACTTC. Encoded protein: CASSYTGGTYEQYF.

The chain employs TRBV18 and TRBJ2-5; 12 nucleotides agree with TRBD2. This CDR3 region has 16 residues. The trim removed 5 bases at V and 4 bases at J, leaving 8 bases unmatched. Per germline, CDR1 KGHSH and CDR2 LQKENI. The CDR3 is CASSSQTTSGGETQYF. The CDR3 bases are TGTGCCAGCTCATCCCAAACGACTAGCGGGGGAGAGACCCAGTACTTC.

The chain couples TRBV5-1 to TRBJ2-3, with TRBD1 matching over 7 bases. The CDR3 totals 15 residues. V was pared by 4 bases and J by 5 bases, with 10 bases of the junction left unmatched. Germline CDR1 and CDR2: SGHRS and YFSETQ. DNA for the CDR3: TGCGCCAGCAGCAAACAGGGGCGAGAAATAGATACGCAGTATTTT. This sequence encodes CASSKQGREIDTQYF.

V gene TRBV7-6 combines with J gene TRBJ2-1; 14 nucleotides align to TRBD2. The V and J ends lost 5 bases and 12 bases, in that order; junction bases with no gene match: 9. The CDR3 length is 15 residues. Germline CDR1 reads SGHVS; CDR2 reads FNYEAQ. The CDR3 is CASSETSGRAIGQFF. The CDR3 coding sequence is TGTGCCAGCAGCGAGACTAGCGGGAGGGCTATAGGGCAGTTCTTC.

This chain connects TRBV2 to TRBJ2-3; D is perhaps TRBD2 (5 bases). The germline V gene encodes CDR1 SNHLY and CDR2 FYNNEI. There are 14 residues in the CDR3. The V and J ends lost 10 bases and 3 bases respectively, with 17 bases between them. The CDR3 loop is CATTWEFGTDTQYF. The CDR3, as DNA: TGTGCCACCACTTGGGAGTTCGGTACAGATACGCAGTATTTT.

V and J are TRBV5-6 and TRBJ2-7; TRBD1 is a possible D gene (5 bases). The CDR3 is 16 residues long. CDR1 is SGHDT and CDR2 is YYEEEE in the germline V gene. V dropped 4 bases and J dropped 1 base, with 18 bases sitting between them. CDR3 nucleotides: TGTGCCAGCAGCCCCCAACCGACAGCTACATCCTACGAGCAGTACTTC. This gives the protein CASSPQPTATSYEQYF.

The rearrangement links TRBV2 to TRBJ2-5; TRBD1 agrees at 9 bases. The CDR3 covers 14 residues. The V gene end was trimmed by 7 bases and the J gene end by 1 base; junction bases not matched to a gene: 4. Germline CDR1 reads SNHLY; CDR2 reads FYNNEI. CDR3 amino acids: CASKMDRGQETQYF. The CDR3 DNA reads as TGTGCCAGCAAGATGGACAGGGGCCAAGAGACCCAGTACTTC.

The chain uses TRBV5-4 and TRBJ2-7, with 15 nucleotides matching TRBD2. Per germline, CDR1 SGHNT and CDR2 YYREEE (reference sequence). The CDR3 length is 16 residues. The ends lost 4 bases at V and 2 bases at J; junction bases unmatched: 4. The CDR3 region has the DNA TGTGCCAGCAGCCCCTGGACTAGCGGGGGGGCCTACGAGCAGTACTTC. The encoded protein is CASSPWTSGGAYEQYF.

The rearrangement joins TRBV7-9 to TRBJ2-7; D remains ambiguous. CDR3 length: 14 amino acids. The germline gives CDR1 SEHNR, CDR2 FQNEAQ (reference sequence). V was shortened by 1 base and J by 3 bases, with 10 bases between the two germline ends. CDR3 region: CASSLELSYYEQYF. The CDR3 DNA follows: TGTGCCAGCAGCTTAGAACTCTCTTACTACGAGCAGTACTTC.

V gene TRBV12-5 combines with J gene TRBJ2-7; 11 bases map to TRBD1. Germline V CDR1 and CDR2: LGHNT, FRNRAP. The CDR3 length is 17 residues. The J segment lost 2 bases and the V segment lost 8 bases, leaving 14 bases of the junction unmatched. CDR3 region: CASSGTGGLREPYEQYF. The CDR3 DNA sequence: TGTGCTAGTTCCGGGACAGGGGGGTTGCGGGAGCCCTACGAGCAGTACTTC.

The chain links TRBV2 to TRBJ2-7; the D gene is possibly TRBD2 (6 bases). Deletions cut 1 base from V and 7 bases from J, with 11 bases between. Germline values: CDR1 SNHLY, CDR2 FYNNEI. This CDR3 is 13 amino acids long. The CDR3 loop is CASSEGSGWEQYF. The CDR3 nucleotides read TGTGCCAGCAGTGAAGGAAGCGGGTGGGAGCAGTACTTC.

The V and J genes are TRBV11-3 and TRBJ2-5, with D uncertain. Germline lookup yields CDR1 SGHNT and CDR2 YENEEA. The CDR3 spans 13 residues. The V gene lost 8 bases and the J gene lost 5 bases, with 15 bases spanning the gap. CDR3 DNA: TGTGCCAGCTCAAGAGGCCTGTGGGAGACCCAGTACTTC. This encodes CASSRGLWETQYF.

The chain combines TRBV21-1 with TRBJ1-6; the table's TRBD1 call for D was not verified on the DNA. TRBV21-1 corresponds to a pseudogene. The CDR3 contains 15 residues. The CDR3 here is CASSKGGQGNSPLHF. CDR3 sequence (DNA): TGTGCCAGCAGCAAAGGGGGACAGGGAAATTCACCCCTCCACTTT.

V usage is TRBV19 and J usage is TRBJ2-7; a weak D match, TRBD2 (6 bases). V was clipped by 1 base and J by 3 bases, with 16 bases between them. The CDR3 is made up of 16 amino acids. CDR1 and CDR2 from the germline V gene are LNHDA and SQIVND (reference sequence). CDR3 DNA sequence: TGTGCCAGTAGTATAGTTGGGGCCCGCGGGAACTACGAGCAGTACTTC. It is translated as CASSIVGARGNYEQYF.